This TCR beta chain was identified during a study of control samples from healthy donors and cancer patients. Data came from immunoSEQ multiplex PCR; TCRdb stores just in-frame clones and leaves some out. This sample yields more than 140,000 clones, of which around 90% are seen a single time; more than 6.5% belongs to the top ten. This clone was seen once. Germline V lookup: CDR1 LNHDA, CDR2 SQIVND (reference sequence). The CDR3 has 17 residues. Losses at the gene ends were 5 bases for V and 4 bases for J; bases not matched to a gene: 12. The J gene is TRBJ1-1, the V gene TRBV19, with TRBD1 identical over 11 bases. The sequence was collected from a man aged 18-30 years in good health. Sequenced: blood. CDR3 sequence (DNA): TGTGCCAGTAGTCTACTCGGACAGGGGGCGGGAGGCACTGAAGCTTTCTTT. It encodes CASSLLGQGAGGTEAFF.